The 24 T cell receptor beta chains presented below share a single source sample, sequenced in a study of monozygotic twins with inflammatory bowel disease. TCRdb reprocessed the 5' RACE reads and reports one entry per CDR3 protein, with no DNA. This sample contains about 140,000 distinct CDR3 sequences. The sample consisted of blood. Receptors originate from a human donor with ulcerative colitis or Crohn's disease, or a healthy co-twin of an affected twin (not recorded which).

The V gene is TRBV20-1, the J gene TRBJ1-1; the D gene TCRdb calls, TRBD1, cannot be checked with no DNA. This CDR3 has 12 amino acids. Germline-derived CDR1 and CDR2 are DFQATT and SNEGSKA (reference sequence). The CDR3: CSAWDRVTEAFF.

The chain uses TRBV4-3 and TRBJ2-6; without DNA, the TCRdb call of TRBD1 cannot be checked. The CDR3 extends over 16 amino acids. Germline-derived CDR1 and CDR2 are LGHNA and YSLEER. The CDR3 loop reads CASSQGGTPGANVLTF.

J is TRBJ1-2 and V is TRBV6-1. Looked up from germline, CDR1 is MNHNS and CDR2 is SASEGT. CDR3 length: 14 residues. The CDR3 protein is CASSARRSNYGYTF.

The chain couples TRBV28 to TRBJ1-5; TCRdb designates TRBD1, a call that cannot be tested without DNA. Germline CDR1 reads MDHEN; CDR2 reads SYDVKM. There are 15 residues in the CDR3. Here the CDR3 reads CASSPPPGQNQPQHF.

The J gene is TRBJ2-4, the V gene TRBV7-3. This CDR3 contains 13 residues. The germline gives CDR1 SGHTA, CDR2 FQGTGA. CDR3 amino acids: CASSLTGENIQYF.

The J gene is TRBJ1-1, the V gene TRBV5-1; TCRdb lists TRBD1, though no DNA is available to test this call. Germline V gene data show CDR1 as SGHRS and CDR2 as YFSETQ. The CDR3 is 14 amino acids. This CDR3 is CASSLEGSETEAFF. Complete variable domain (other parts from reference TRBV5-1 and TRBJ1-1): KAGVTQTPRYLIKTRGQQVTLSCSPISGHRSVSWYQQTPGQGLQFLFEYFSETQRNKGNFPGRFSGRQFSNSRSEMNVSTLELGDSALYLCASSLEGSETEAFFGQGTRLTVV.

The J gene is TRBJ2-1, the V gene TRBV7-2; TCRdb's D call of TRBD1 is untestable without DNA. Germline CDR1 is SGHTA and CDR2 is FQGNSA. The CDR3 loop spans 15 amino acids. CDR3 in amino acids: CASSPFPGNYNEQFF.

The CDR3 loop is CASSMVRGGRMTEAFF. The chain is built from TRBV19 and TRBJ1-1; there is no DNA to check the TCRdb D call of TRBD1. CDR3 length: 16 amino acids. The germline CDR1 and CDR2 sequences are LNHDA and SQIVND (reference sequence).

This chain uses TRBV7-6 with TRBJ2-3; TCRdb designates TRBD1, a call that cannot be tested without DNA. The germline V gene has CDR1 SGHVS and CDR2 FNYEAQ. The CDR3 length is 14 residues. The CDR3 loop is CASSRGRGTDTQYF.

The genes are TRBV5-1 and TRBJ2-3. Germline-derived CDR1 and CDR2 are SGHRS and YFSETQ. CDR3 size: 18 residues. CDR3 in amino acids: CASSLNSIWAEDTDTQYF.

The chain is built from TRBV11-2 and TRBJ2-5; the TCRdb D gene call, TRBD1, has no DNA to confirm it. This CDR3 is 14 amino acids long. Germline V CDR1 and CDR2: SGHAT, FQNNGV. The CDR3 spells CASSLTGVTETQYF.

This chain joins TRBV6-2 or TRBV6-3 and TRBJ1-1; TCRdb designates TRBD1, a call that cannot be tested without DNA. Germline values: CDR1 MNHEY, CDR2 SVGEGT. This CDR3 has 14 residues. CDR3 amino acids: CASSSRQGRTEAFF.

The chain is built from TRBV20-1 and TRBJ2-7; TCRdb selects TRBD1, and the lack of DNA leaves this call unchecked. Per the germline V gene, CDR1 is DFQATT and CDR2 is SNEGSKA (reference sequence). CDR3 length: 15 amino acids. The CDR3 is CSALPGASLLYEQYF.

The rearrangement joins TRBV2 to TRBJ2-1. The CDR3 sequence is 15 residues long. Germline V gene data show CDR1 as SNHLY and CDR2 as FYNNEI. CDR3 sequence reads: CASSDQLSSYNEQFF.

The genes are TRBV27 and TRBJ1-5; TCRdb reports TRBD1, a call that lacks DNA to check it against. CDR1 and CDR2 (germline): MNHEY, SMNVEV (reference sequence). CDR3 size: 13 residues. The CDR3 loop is CASKNRGNQPQHF.

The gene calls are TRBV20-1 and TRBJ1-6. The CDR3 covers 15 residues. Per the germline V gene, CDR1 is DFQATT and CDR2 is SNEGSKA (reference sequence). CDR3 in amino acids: CSAPQADRRNSPLHF.

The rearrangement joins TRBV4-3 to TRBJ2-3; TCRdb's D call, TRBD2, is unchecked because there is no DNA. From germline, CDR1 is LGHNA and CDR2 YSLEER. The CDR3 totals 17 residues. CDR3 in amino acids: CASSQDPLAGHTDTQYF.

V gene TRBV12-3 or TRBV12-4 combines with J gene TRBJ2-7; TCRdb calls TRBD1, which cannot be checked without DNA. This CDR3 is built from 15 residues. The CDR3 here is CASSPAGGASYEQYF.

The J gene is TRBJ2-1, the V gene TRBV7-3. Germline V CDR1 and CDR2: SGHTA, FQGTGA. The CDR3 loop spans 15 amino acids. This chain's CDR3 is CASSLTPGSYNEQFF.

The CDR3 sequence: CASSLGPVLSYEQYF. The J gene is TRBJ2-7, the V gene TRBV4-2. The CDR3 sequence is 15 residues long. Germline V gene data show CDR1 as LGHNA and CDR2 as YNFKEQ.

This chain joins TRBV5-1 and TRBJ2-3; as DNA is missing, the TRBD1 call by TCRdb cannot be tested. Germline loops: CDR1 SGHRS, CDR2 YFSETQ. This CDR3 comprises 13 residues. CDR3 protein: CASSPGTQNTQYF.

The CDR3 loop reads CASGFSGAHQETQYF. The chain has TRBV6-5 and TRBJ2-5; TCRdb gives TRBD2 as the D gene, but with no DNA this cannot be confirmed. CDR1 and CDR2 (germline): MNHEY, SVGAGI. This CDR3 spans 15 amino acids.

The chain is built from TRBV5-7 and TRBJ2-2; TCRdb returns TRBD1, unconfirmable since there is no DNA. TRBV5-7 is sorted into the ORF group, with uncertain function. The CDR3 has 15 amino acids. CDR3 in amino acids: CASSCKTGATGELFF.

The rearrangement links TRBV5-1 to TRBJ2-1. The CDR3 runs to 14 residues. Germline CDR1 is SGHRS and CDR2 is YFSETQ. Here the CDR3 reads CASSWGSSYNEQFF. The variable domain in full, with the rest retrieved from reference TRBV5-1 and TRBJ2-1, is KAGVTQTPRYLIKTRGQQVTLSCSPISGHRSVSWYQQTPGQGLQFLFEYFSETQRNKGNFPGRFSGRQFSNSRSEMNVSTLELGDSALYLCASSWGSSYNEQFFGPGTRLTVL.